The present T cell receptor (beta chain) was sequenced within a study of blood T cell repertoires in COVID-19. Study overall: Acute and convalescent COVID-19 specimens originated in the United States, Italy and Spain. The analysed material was cDNA or gDNA that came from T cells, B-cell-depleted T cells, or PBMCs.

Trimming left V 4 bases short and J 3 bases short, with 10 bases between. The V gene's germline CDR1 is MNHEY and CDR2 SMNVEV (reference sequence). The CDR3 contains 13 residues. Original data processing: It was from reference gene primer amplification that nucleated cell counts were estimated. Some clones are missing from TCRdb's copy, which holds only in-frame ones; the method was immunoSEQ multiplex PCR. Clonal size and the V and J genes are those of that table, whereas D and trimming came from the DNA. Found here are more than 150,000 clones, about four fifths of them singletons; the top ten hold roughly 6.6%.

The sequence came from a woman in her thirties or forties with acute or convalescent COVID-19. This chain joins TRBV27 and TRBJ2-7; D is perhaps TRBD2 (6 bases). The specimen was peripheral blood. CDR3 residues: CASSWGDGYEQYF. The DNA for the CDR3 is TGTGCCAGCAGTTGGGGGGACGGCTACGAGCAGTACTTC.